This TCR beta chain was retrieved from a study of CD8+CD57+ T cells in acquired aplastic anemia. Findings and caveats of the study: Patients had around 30 CD8+ CDR3 sequences in common with controls (the shared set).

With 5 bases removed from V and 2 bases from J, the gap between germline ends came to 16 bases. This CDR3 spans 14 amino acids. The germline gives CDR1 DFQATT, CDR2 SNEGSKA (reference sequence). Patients included in sequencing had previously demonstrated CD8+CD57+ cell expansion by flow cytometry. To note about this clonotype: Antigen unknown.

Genomic DNA was employed as the template in profiling TCR beta VDJ and CDR3. TCRdb itself ran the reads through MiXCR, one entry per CDR3 protein. The data show some 200,000 distinct CDR3 sequences, 48% seen once. The source is a human donor with aplastic anemia. The chain employs TRBV20-1 and TRBJ2-7; D possibly uses TRBD1 or TRBD2 (6 bases each). Sequenced: sorted CD4+, CD8+, or CD8+CD57+ T cells (not recorded which) from PBMCs. CDR3 sequence: CSALRGATAYEQYF. CDR3 nucleotides: TGCAGTGCTCTGAGGGGGGCGACCGCCTACGAGCAGTACTTC.